The 28 T cell receptor beta chains in this list originate from one sample, sequenced in a study of shared clonotypes between healthy human individuals. Produced via immunoSEQ multiplex PCR; TCRdb's table is partial and in-frame only. The table lists more than 2 million clones, approximately 96% of them singletons. Sample: naive CD4+ T cells sorted from blood. As for subset: CD45RA+ positively selected. The receptors here all came from a man aged 18 to 29 in good health.

The chain joins TRBV9 to TRBJ2-5, with D unresolved. The V and J ends lost 1 base and 4 bases respectively, with 11 bases between them. Germline CDR1 reads SGDLS; CDR2 reads YYNGEE. CDR3 length: 14 residues. The CDR3 DNA follows: TGTGCCAGCAGCGTAAAGGTGGTGTCAGAGACCCAGTACTTC. Its protein product is CASSVKVVSETQYF. Combining the CDR3 with reference TRBV9 and TRBJ2-5 gives the whole variable domain DSGVTQTPKHLITATGQRVTLRCSPRSGDLSVYWYQQSLDQGLQFLIQYYNGEERAKGNILERFSAQQFPDLHSELNLSSLELGDSALYFCASSVKVVSETQYFGPGTRLLVL.

J is TRBJ1-3 and V is TRBV18, with D uncertain. Between the trimmed V and J ends, which lost 2 bases and 0 bases, there was a span of 8 bases. Per germline, CDR1 KGHSH and CDR2 LQKENI. The CDR3 runs 15 residues. CDR3 residues: CASSPAANSGNTIYF. The CDR3 DNA is TGTGCCAGCTCACCAGCCGCTAACTCTGGAAACACCATATATTTT.

The chain has TRBV5-1 and TRBJ2-3, with 11 nucleotides matching TRBD2. Germline lookup yields CDR1 SGHRS and CDR2 YFSETQ. Trimming took 7 bases from V and 6 from J; bases not matched to a gene: 10. The CDR3 has 15 residues. CDR3 region: CASQELAGVGDTQYF. CDR3 sequence (DNA): TGCGCCAGCCAAGAACTAGCGGGAGTTGGGGATACGCAGTATTTT. The whole variable domain, filled in from reference TRBV5-1 and TRBJ2-3, reads KAGVTQTPRYLIKTRGQQVTLSCSPISGHRSVSWYQQTPGQGLQFLFEYFSETQRNKGNFPGRFSGRQFSNSRSEMNVSTLELGDSALYLCASQELAGVGDTQYFGPGTRLTVL.

The chain has TRBV10-1 and TRBJ1-1, with D possibly being TRBD1 (5 bases). The germline CDR1 and CDR2 sequences are WNHNN and SYGVQD (reference sequence). V lost 0 bases to trimming and J lost 11 bases, with 22 bases between them. The CDR3 loop spans 16 amino acids. The CDR3 nucleotides read TGCGCCAGCAGTGAGTCCGGTCCGGGCCGAGGGGCGGCCGCTTTCTTT. Translation: CASSESGPGRGAAAFF.

This chain joins TRBV4-1 and TRBJ2-7, with TRBD1 identical over 9 bases. The CDR3 has 14 amino acids. CDR1 is MGHRA, CDR2 YSYEKL, per germline. With 4 bases clipped from V and 7 bases from J, the junction kept 8 bases outside the gene matches. CDR3: CASSPGTGFGEQYF. The CDR3 nucleotides are TGCGCCAGCAGCCCTGGGACAGGGTTTGGTGAGCAGTACTTC.

CDR3 loop: CASSPRGQFSSYEQYF. Written as DNA, the CDR3 is TGCGCCAGCAGCCCGAGGGGACAGTTTAGCTCCTACGAGCAGTACTTC. The V gene is TRBV5-1, the J gene TRBJ2-7, with 7 bases that match TRBD1. CDR1 SGHRS and CDR2 YFSETQ come from the germline V gene. V was clipped by 4 bases and J by 0 bases; unmatched bases: 10. This CDR3 has 16 amino acids.

The rearrangement links TRBV7-6 to TRBJ1-5, with 11 bases matching TRBD1. The trim removed 5 bases at V and 7 bases at J, leaving 10 bases unmatched. Germline loops: CDR1 SGHVS, CDR2 FNYEAQ. There are 16 residues in the CDR3. CDR3 amino acids: CASSAGQGASSQPQHF. In DNA, the CDR3 is TGTGCCAGCAGCGCAGGACAGGGGGCCAGCTCCCAGCCCCAGCATTTT.

V gene TRBV5-1 combines with J gene TRBJ2-2, with TRBD1 identical over 8 bases. Germline assignment: CDR1 SGHRS and CDR2 YFSETQ. This CDR3 is built from 15 residues. After removal of 5 bases from V and 2 bases from J, the junction contained 5 bases not matched to a gene. CDR3 loop: CASRRTGFNTGELFF. The CDR3 DNA is TGCGCCAGCAGACGGACAGGGTTCAACACCGGGGAGCTGTTTTTT.

The chain joins TRBV29-1 to TRBJ1-1; D is possibly TRBD1 (5 bases). There are 14 residues in the CDR3. Trimming shortened V by 4 bases and J by 4 bases, and 16 bases separated the two germline ends. Germline V CDR1 and CDR2: SQVTM, ANQGSEA. Written as DNA, the CDR3 is TGCAGCGTTGCTGTGAGGGGACTACTCACTGAAGCTTTCTTT. It translates to CSVAVRGLLTEAFF.

Concerning this clone: Other DNA sequences in this sample translate to the same CDR3. The chain combines TRBV7-9 with TRBJ1-2; D uncertain. The CDR3 is 12 residues long. In germline, CDR1 is SEHNR, CDR2 FQNEAQ (reference sequence). V lost 1 base to trimming and J lost 4 bases, with 4 bases between them. This CDR3 reads CASSLDLYGYTF. The CDR3 DNA reads TGTGCCAGCAGCTTAGATCTCTATGGCTACACCTTC.

V is TRBV28 and J is TRBJ2-2; no reliable D call. There are 8 residues in the CDR3. The ends were cut back, 8 bases at V and 8 bases at J, with 0 bases in the middle. Germline V CDR1 and CDR2: MDHEN, SYDVKM. CDR3: CASGELFF. As DNA, the CDR3 is TGTGCCAGCGGGGAGCTGTTTTTT.

The rearrangement uses TRBV2 and TRBJ1-1; TRBD1 is a possible D gene (5 bases). This CDR3 region has 13 residues. CDR1 SNHLY and CDR2 FYNNEI come from the germline V gene. V lost 9 bases, J lost 1 base, and 12 bases lay in between. The chain's CDR3 is CASKTDSNTEAFF. CDR3 coding DNA: TGTGCCAGTAAGACAGACTCGAACACTGAAGCTTTCTTT. Drawing the rest from reference TRBV2 and TRBJ1-1, the complete variable domain is EPEVTQTPSHQVTQMGQEVILRCVPISNHLYFYWYRQILGQKVEFLVSFYNNEISEKSEIFDDQFSVERPDGSNFTLKIRSTKLEDSAMYFCASKTDSNTEAFFGQGTRLTVV.

This chain uses TRBV5-1 with TRBJ2-7; no clear D. The CDR3 runs to 14 residues. Looked up from germline, CDR1 is SGHRS and CDR2 is YFSETQ. The V gene lost 4 bases and the J gene lost 1 base, with 12 bases spanning the gap. The CDR3 DNA follows: TGCGCCAGCAGCCCTGGATACACATCCTACGAGCAGTACTTC. Protein product: CASSPGYTSYEQYF.

The V call is TRBV15, the J call TRBJ2-7; maybe TRBD2 (6 bases). V was clipped by 1 base and J by 5 bases, with 21 bases between them. Germline values: CDR1 LNHNV, CDR2 YYDKDF (reference sequence). This CDR3 comprises 17 residues. DNA of the CDR3: TGTGCCACCAGCAGAGCGCGGGGAGCGGAGTTGCGTAACGAGCAGTACTTC. Translation: CATSRARGAELRNEQYF.

CDR3 coding DNA: TGTGCTAGTGGTCTTGGACTAGCGGGACGCGATGAGCAGTTCTTC. Translating gives CASGLGLAGRDEQFF. V gene TRBV12-5 combines with J gene TRBJ2-1, with 12 bases fitting TRBD2. The CDR3 sequence is 15 residues long. The V gene end was trimmed by 5 bases and the J gene end by 8 bases; junction bases not matched to a gene: 7. CDR1 LGHNT and CDR2 FRNRAP come from the germline V gene.

This clone was picked up one time. The rearrangement joins TRBV7-8 to TRBJ2-2; TRBD2 aligns across 9 bases. CDR1 is SGHVS, CDR2 FQNEAQ, per germline. The CDR3 consists of 14 residues. The V segment lost 3 bases and the J segment 6 bases; nucleotides outside the gene matches: 2. Written as DNA, the CDR3 is TGTGCCAGCAGCTTTAGCGGGGGACCCGGGGAGCTGTTTTTT. Translating it yields CASSFSGGPGELFF.

V is TRBV16 and J is TRBJ2-7, with a tentative D call TRBD1 (5 bases). Between the trimmed V and J ends, which lost 1 base and 0 bases, there was a span of 10 bases. The CDR3 loop spans 15 amino acids. From germline, CDR1 is KGHSY and CDR2 FQNENV. This chain's CDR3 is CASSQLGVSSYEQYF. CDR3 sequence (DNA): TGTGCCAGCAGCCAATTAGGGGTAAGCTCCTACGAGCAGTACTTC. Complete variable domain (other parts from reference TRBV16 and TRBJ2-7): GEEVAQTPKHLVRGEGQKAKLYCAPIKGHSYVFWYQQVLKNEFKFLISFQNENVFDETGMPKERFSAKCLPNSPCSLEIQATKLEDSAVYFCASSQLGVSSYEQYFGPGTRLTVT.

The V and J genes are TRBV7-2 and TRBJ1-2; D possibly corresponds to TRBD1 (6 bases). CDR3 size: 14 residues. The germline CDR1 and CDR2 sequences are SGHTA and FQGNSA. V shed 3 bases and J shed 5 bases, with 13 bases lying between them. CDR3 sequence reads: CASSFNRGPYGYTF. DNA for the CDR3: TGTGCCAGCAGCTTTAACCGGGGGCCGTATGGCTACACCTTC.

With respect to this clone: Other DNA sequences in the same sample also yield this CDR3. Here the CDR3 DNA reads TGTGCCAGCAGCTTAGCATCTAATCAGCCCCAGCATTTT. Translating it yields CASSLASNQPQHF. V is TRBV7-9 and J is TRBJ1-5; no clear D. The CDR3 loop spans 13 amino acids. Germline assignment: CDR1 SEHNR and CDR2 FQNEAQ (reference sequence). The V end lost 0 bases, the J end lost 4 bases, and 4 bases lay between the germline ends. Complete variable domain (other parts from reference TRBV7-9 and TRBJ1-5): DTGVSQNPRHKITKRGQNVTFRCDPISEHNRLYWYRQTLGQGPEFLTYFQNEAQLEKSRLLSDRFSAERPKGSFSTLEIQRTEQGDSAMYLCASSLASNQPQHFGDGTRLSIL.

This chain links TRBV29-1 with TRBJ2-5; 8 bases are a match to TRBD1. This CDR3 has 13 amino acids. CDR1 and CDR2 from the germline V gene are SQVTM and ANQGSEA. V gave up 6 bases and J gave up 0 bases; unmatched junction bases: 3. CDR3 in DNA: TGCAGCGTGTCAGGGGGCAACCAAGAGACCCAGTACTTC. It encodes CSVSGGNQETQYF.

The genes are TRBV10-2 and TRBJ1-6, with TRBD1 matching over 7 bases. Germline-derived CDR1 and CDR2 are WSHSY and SAAADI. The J segment lost 9 bases and the V segment lost 11 bases, leaving 16 bases of the junction unmatched. CDR3 length equals 15 residues. CDR3 sequence reads: CAGGSGQAARSPLHF. DNA of the CDR3: TGCGCCGGAGGTTCAGGACAGGCCGCGCGTTCACCCCTCCACTTT.

The V and J genes are TRBV5-6 and TRBJ1-3; D not certain. The CDR3 has 13 amino acids. V was trimmed by 1 base and J by 3 bases, leaving 5 bases between them. The V gene's germline CDR1 is SGHDT and CDR2 YYEEEE. CDR3 residues: CASSLSVGNTIYF. In DNA form, the CDR3 reads TGTGCCAGCAGCTTGTCGGTTGGAAACACCATATATTTT.

The chain carries TRBV5-1 and TRBJ1-1; D call uncertain. Germline-derived CDR1 and CDR2 are SGHRS and YFSETQ. The V end was cut by 1 base, the J end by 0 bases, with 10 bases between. This CDR3 spans 15 amino acids. CDR3 sequence: CASSLFARMNTEAFF. CDR3 DNA: TGCGCCAGCAGCTTGTTCGCACGGATGAACACTGAAGCTTTCTTT.

This sequence joins TRBV12-5 and TRBJ2-7; maybe TRBD1 (7 bases). This CDR3 comprises 15 residues. In germline, CDR1 is LGHNT, CDR2 FRNRAP. The V end was cut by 0 bases, the J end by 5 bases, with 14 bases between. CDR3 region: CASGLVAGQTHEQYF. In nucleotides, the CDR3 is TGTGCTAGTGGTTTGGTTGCGGGACAGACACACGAGCAGTACTTC.

The gene calls are TRBV6-5 and TRBJ2-7; 12 positions match TRBD2. The germline V gene has CDR1 MNHEY and CDR2 SVGAGI. Trimming took 4 bases from V and 6 from J; bases not matched to a gene: 7. The CDR3 loop spans 15 amino acids. The CDR3 region is CASSSLSSGGVEQYF. The CDR3 DNA sequence: TGTGCCAGCAGTTCCTTATCTAGCGGGGGGGTCGAGCAGTACTTC.

With respect to this clone: This sample includes further DNA sequences coding for the same CDR3. The chain is built from TRBV19 and TRBJ1-5; D remains unclear. V lost 3 bases and J lost 4, with 4 bases in between. This CDR3 has 12 residues. CDR1 LNHDA and CDR2 SQIVND come from the germline V gene (reference sequence). CDR3 sequence reads: CASSMGNQPQHF. The CDR3 DNA reads as TGTGCCAGTAGTATGGGTAATCAGCCCCAGCATTTT.

J is TRBJ1-1 and V is TRBV28; 8 bases map to TRBD1. CDR1 is MDHEN, CDR2 SYDVKM, per germline. J lost 11 bases, V lost 2 bases, and 13 bases had no gene match. The CDR3 has 15 residues. CDR3 loop: CASSLSVGGQGEAFF. The CDR3 nucleotides are TGTGCCAGCAGTTTAAGTGTAGGAGGACAGGGCGAGGCTTTCTTT.

The chain joins TRBV7-9 to TRBJ1-1, with 8 bases fitting TRBD1. J gave up 1 base and V 5 bases, and 6 bases lay outside the gene matches. The germline V gene has CDR1 SEHNR and CDR2 FQNEAQ (reference sequence). The CDR3 is 15 amino acids. Written as DNA, the CDR3 is TGTGCCAGCAGCCGGTTCGGGACAGGGAACACTGAAGCTTTCTTT. This encodes CASSRFGTGNTEAFF.